The 17 T cell receptor beta chains reported below all come from one sample, sequenced in a study of blood T cell repertoires in COVID-19. The data were produced by immunoSEQ multiplex PCR, yet TCRdb's version contains in-frame clones alone and is incomplete. The table includes around 97,000 clones, nearly 90% detected once. The sequenced sample consisted of peripheral blood. The receptors were sampled from a man aged 50 to 60 in a cohort sampled during active COVID-19.

The chain combines TRBV15 with TRBJ2-7; a possible D gene is TRBD2 (6 bases). Germline V gene lookup returns CDR1 LNHNV and CDR2 YYDKDF (reference sequence). The CDR3 length is 15 residues. The V and J ends lost 3 bases and 0 bases respectively, with 12 bases between them. CDR3 region: CATSRDGGSSYEQYF. The CDR3 bases are TGTGCCACCAGCAGGGACGGGGGTAGCTCCTACGAGCAGTACTTC.

V gene TRBV6-1 combines with J gene TRBJ2-2; 7 nucleotides agree with TRBD2. V lost 2 bases, J lost 1 base, and 7 bases stayed unmatched. The CDR3 has 17 residues. Germline CDR1 and CDR2: MNHNS and SASEGT. CDR3: CASSERSGGRNTGELFF. CDR3 nucleotide sequence: TGTGCCAGCAGTGAAAGGTCCGGGGGGAGGAACACCGGGGAGCTGTTTTTT.

The chain is built from TRBV7-9 and TRBJ1-6; TRBD1 agrees at 8 bases. This CDR3 has 14 amino acids. Trimming took 8 bases from V and 10 from J; bases not matched to a gene: 10. Per the germline V gene, CDR1 is SEHNR and CDR2 is FQNEAQ (reference sequence). This CDR3 reads CASQRGQAESPLHF. CDR3 in DNA: TGTGCCAGCCAGCGGGGACAGGCCGAATCACCCCTCCACTTT. Supplemented by reference TRBV7-9 and TRBJ1-6, the full variable domain reads DTGVSQNPRHKITKRGQNVTFRCDPISEHNRLYWYRQTLGQGPEFLTYFQNEAQLEKSRLLSDRFSAERPKGSFSTLEIQRTEQGDSAMYLCASQRGQAESPLHFGNGTRLTVT.

This clone appeared once. The V call is TRBV5-6, the J call TRBJ2-5, with D possibly being TRBD2 (6 bases). Trimming cost V 1 base and J 4 bases, with 17 bases left between them. CDR3 size: 16 residues. Germline CDR1 and CDR2: SGHDT and YYEEEE. The CDR3 coding sequence is TGTGCCAGCAGCTTGAGTCGGCAGCGGGTGGGAGAGACCCAGTACTTC. Its translation is CASSLSRQRVGETQYF.

CDR3 residues: CATSDSLAGSNYTF. CDR3 nucleotides: TGTGCCACCAGTGATTCGTTGGCAGGCAGTAACTACACCTTC. This chain joins TRBV24-1 and TRBJ1-2; no clear D. The CDR3 totals 14 residues. CDR1 and CDR2 from the germline V gene are KGHDR and SFDVKD. The V and J ends lost 2 bases and 10 bases respectively, with 16 bases between them.

J is TRBJ1-4 and V is TRBV6-5, with TRBD1 as a possible D gene (5 bases). V gave up 2 bases and J gave up 5 bases, with 12 bases separating them. This CDR3 is built from 15 residues. From germline, CDR1 is MNHEY and CDR2 SVGAGI. CDR3 DNA: TGTGCCAGCAGTTACGGCGCAGGGTGGAATGAAAAACTGTTTTTT. Residues: CASSYGAGWNEKLFF.

The V gene is TRBV11-3, the J gene TRBJ2-1; 9 bases match TRBD1. This CDR3 is 15 amino acids long. Germline-derived CDR1 and CDR2 are SGHNT and YENEEA. The V and J ends lost 1 base and 3 bases, in that order; junction bases with no gene match: 1. DNA for the CDR3: TGTGCCAGCAGCTTAGGGACAGGGGTCTACAATGAGCAGTTCTTC. This gives the protein CASSLGTGVYNEQFF.

J is TRBJ1-1 and V is TRBV11-1; tentatively, D is TRBD1 (5 bases). Germline V gives CDR1 SGHAT, CDR2 FQDESV (reference sequence). The CDR3 spans 13 residues. Trimming cost V 4 bases and J 1 base, with 7 bases left between them. The CDR3 sequence is CASSSQANTEAFF. The DNA of the CDR3 is TGTGCCAGCAGCTCACAGGCGAACACTGAAGCTTTCTTT.

The gene calls are TRBV24-1 and TRBJ2-3; TRBD2 is a possible D gene (6 bases). Germline CDR1 KGHDR, CDR2 SFDVKD. CDR3 length equals 13 residues. The V and J ends lost 9 bases and 2 bases respectively, with 11 bases between them. The CDR3 loop is CATASESTDTQYF. Written as DNA, the CDR3 is TGTGCCACCGCTAGCGAATCCACAGATACGCAGTATTTT.

The count of this clone is one. This chain connects TRBV6-1 to TRBJ1-6; D gene ambiguous. Germline CDR1 is MNHNS and CDR2 is SASEGT. Trimming removed 2 bases at V and 14 bases at J, with 16 bases between. This CDR3 has 14 residues. CDR3 in DNA: TGTGCCAGCAGTGAAAACGGATCCCGCGGAGCCCTCCACTTT. It is translated as CASSENGSRGALHF.

This CDR3 reads CASSYSGQGYEQYF. For the CDR3, the DNA is TGTGCCAGCAGTTACTCGGGACAGGGTTACGAGCAGTACTTC. The rearrangement joins TRBV6-5 to TRBJ2-7, with 9 bases that match TRBD1. The germline CDR1 and CDR2 sequences are MNHEY and SVGAGI. With V trimmed by 0 bases and J by 4 bases, 1 base remained unmatched. This CDR3 is 14 amino acids long.

This chain uses TRBV5-1 with TRBJ2-2; a possible D gene is TRBD1 (6 bases). There are 15 residues in the CDR3. Germline assignment: CDR1 SGHRS and CDR2 YFSETQ. V lost 1 base and J 4 bases, leaving 11 bases between the germline ends. The CDR3: CASSLTGKSTGELFF. The CDR3 nucleotides are TGCGCCAGCAGCTTGACAGGGAAGAGCACCGGGGAGCTGTTTTTT.

The chain carries TRBV6-2 or TRBV6-3 and TRBJ1-5; 7 nucleotides align to TRBD1. The CDR3 is made up of 16 amino acids. Germline assignment: CDR1 MNHEY and CDR2 SVGEGT. J lost 4 bases, V lost 2 bases, and 8 bases had no gene match. CDR3 sequence (DNA): TGTGCCAGCAGTTACAGCAGGGGGGTGTCTAATCAGCCCCAGCATTTT. Translated: CASSYSRGVSNQPQHF.

The chain recombines TRBV6-2 or TRBV6-3 with TRBJ1-6, with unresolved D. Trimming shortened V by 4 bases and J by 12 bases, and 19 bases separated the two germline ends. Germline CDR1 reads MNHEY; CDR2 reads SVGEGT. The CDR3 totals 15 residues. DNA for the CDR3: TGTGCCAGCAGTTCCCTAAGCAGGTCTTCAAGACCCCTCCACTTT. Residues: CASSSLSRSSRPLHF.

This clone appeared a few times. The chain uses TRBV10-3 and TRBJ1-2; possibly TRBD1 for D (6 bases). In germline, CDR1 is ENHRY, CDR2 SYGVKD. The CDR3 is 13 amino acids. Trimming left V 3 bases short and J 5 bases short, with 10 bases between. As DNA, the CDR3 is TGTGCCATCAGTGAACGAAGGGGGTATGGCTACACCTTC. The encoded protein is CAISERRGYGYTF.

The CDR3 coding sequence is TGTGCCACCAGTGATACCGCCCCCCGGGGCAATGAGCAGTTCTTC. Amino acids: CATSDTAPRGNEQFF. This sequence joins TRBV24-1 and TRBJ2-1; D perhaps matches TRBD2 (5 bases). V was shortened by 3 bases and J by 6 bases, with 14 bases between the two germline ends. The CDR3 covers 15 residues. CDR1 is KGHDR and CDR2 is SFDVKD in the germline V gene.

The chain recombines TRBV10-3 with TRBJ1-4, with 7 bases that match TRBD1. The junction had 7 bases not matched to a gene; V was cut back by 10 bases and J by 8 bases. Germline loops: CDR1 ENHRY, CDR2 SYGVKD. The CDR3 spans 12 residues. CDR3 loop: CATWTGWEKLFF. As DNA, the CDR3 is TGTGCCACGTGGACAGGCTGGGAAAAACTGTTTTTT.